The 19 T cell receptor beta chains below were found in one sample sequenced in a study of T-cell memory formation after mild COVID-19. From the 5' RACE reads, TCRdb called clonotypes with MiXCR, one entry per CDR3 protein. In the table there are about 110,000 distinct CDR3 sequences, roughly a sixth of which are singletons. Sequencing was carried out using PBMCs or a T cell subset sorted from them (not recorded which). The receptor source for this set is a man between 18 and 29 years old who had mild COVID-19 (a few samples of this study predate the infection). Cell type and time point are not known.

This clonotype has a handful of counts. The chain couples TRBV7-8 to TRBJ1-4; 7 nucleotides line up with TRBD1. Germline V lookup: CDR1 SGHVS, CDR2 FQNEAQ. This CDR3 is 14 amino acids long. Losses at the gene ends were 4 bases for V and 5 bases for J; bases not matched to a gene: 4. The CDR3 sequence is CASSSRGGNEKLFF. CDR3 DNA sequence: TGTGCCAGCAGCTCCAGGGGGGGAAATGAAAAACTGTTTTTT.

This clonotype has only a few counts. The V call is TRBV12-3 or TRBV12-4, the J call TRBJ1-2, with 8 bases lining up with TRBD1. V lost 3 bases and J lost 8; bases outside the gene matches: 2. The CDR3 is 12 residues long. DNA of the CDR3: TGTGCCAGCAGTTTGACAGGGGAAGGCTACACCTTC. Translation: CASSLTGEGYTF.

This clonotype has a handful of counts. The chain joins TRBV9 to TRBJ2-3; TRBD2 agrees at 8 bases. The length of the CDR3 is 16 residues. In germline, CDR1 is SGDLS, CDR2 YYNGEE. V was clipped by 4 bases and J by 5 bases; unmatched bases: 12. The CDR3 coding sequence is TGTGCCAGCAGCTCCCGCCGGCGGGGGGATGGAGATACGCAGTATTTT. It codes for CASSSRRRGDGDTQYF. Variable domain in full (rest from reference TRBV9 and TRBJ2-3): DSGVTQTPKHLITATGQRVTLRCSPRSGDLSVYWYQQSLDQGLQFLIQYYNGEERAKGNILERFSAQQFPDLHSELNLSSLELGDSALYFCASSSRRRGDGDTQYFGPGTRLTVL.

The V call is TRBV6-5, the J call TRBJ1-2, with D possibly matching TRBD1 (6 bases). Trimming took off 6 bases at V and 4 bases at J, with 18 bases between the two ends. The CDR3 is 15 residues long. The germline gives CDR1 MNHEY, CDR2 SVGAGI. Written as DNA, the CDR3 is TGTGCCAGCAGCTCCGGGGGGCTGGTGGGCTATGGCTACACCTTC. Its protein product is CASSSGGLVGYGYTF.

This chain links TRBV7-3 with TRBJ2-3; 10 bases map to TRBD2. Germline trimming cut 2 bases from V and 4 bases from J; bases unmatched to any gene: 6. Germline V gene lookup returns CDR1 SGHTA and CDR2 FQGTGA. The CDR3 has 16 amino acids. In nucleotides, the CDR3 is TGTGCCAGCAGCTTAGGGCTAGCGGGGGAGGCAGATACGCAGTATTTT. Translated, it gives CASSLGLAGEADTQYF.

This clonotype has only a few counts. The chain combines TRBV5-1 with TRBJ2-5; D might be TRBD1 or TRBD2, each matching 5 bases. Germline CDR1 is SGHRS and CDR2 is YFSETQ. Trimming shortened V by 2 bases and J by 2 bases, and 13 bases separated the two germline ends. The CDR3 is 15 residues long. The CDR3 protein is CASSFLTGQQETQYF. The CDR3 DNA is TGCGCCAGCAGCTTTCTTACGGGGCAGCAAGAGACCCAGTACTTC.

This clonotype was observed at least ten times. This CDR3 reads CASSFLYEQFF. CDR3 DNA sequence: TGTGCCAGCAGCTTTCTGTACGAGCAGTTCTTC. V gene TRBV7-2 combines with J gene TRBJ2-1; D ambiguous. The CDR3 contains 11 residues. CDR1 SGHTA and CDR2 FQGNSA come from the germline V gene. Deletions cut 3 bases from V and 10 bases from J, with 7 bases between.

CDR3 residues: CASSLQYTQYF. CDR3 DNA: TGTGCCAGCAGCTTACAATATACGCAGTATTTT. V usage is TRBV7-2 and J usage is TRBJ2-3, with D hard to call. The CDR3 extends over 11 amino acids. V shed 2 bases and J shed 7 bases, with 4 bases lying between them. Germline loops: CDR1 SGHTA, CDR2 FQGNSA.

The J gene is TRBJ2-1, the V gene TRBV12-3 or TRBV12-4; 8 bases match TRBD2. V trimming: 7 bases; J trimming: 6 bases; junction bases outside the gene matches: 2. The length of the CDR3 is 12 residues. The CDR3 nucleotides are TGTGCCAGCACCCGGGGGGGCAATGAGCAGTTCTTC. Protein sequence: CASTRGGNEQFF.

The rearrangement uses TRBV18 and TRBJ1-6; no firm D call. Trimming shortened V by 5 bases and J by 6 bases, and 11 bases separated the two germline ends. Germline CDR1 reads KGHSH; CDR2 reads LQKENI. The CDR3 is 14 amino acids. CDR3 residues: CASSYTELNSPLHF. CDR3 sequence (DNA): TGTGCCAGCTCATACACGGAACTTAATTCACCCCTCCACTTT.

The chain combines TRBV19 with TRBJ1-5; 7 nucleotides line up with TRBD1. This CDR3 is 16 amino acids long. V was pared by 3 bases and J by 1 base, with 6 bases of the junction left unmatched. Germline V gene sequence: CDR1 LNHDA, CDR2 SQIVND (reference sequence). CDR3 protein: CASSILLRGSNQPQHF. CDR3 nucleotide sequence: TGTGCCAGTAGTATCCTTCTCAGGGGGAGCAATCAGCCCCAGCATTTT.

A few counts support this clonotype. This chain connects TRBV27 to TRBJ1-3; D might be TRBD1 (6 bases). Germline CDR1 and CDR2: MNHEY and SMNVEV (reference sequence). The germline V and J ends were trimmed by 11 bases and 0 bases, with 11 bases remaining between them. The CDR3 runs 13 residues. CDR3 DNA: TGTGCCCGCGGGACACGCTCTGGAAACACCATATATTTT. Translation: CARGTRSGNTIYF.

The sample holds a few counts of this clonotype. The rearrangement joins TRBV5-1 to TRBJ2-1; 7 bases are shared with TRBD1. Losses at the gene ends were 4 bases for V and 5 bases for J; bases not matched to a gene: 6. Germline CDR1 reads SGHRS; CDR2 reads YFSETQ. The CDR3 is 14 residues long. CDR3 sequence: CASSPVQGHNEQFF. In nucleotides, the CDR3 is TGCGCCAGCAGCCCAGTACAGGGGCACAATGAGCAGTTCTTC. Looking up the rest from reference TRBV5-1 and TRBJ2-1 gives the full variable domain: KAGVTQTPRYLIKTRGQQVTLSCSPISGHRSVSWYQQTPGQGLQFLFEYFSETQRNKGNFPGRFSGRQFSNSRSEMNVSTLELGDSALYLCASSPVQGHNEQFFGPGTRLTVL.

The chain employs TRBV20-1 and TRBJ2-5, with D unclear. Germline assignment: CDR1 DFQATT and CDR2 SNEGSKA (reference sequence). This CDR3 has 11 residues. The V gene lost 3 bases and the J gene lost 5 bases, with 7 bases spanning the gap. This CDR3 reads CSASSVETQYF. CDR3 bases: TGCAGTGCTAGCAGCGTTGAGACCCAGTACTTC.

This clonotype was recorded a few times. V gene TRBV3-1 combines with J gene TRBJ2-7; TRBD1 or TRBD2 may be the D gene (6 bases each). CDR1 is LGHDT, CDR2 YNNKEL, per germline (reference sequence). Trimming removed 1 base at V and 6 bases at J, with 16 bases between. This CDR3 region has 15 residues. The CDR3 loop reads CASSQAERGVSEQYF. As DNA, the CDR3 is TGTGCCAGCAGCCAAGCCGAGAGGGGGGTGAGCGAGCAGTACTTC.

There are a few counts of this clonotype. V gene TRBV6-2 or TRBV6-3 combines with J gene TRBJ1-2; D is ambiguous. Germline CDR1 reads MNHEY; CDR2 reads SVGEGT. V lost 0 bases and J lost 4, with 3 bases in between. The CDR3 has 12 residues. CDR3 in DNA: TGTGCCAGCAGTTACTCAAGCTATGGCTACACCTTC. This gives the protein CASSYSSYGYTF.

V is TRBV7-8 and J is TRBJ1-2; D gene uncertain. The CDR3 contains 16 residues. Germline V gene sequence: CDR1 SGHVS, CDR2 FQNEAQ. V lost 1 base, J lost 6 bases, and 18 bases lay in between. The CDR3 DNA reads TGTGCCAGCAGCTTAGGCGGAGCGCGGCCTTCTGATGGCTACACCTTC. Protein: CASSLGGARPSDGYTF.

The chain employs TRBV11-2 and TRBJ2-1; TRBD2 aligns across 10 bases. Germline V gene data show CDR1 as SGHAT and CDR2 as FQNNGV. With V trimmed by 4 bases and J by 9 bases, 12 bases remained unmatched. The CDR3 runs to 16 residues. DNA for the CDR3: TGTGCCAGCAGCTCCTCGGGAGCGGGGGGGCTAGGTGAGCAGTTCTTC. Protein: CASSSSGAGGLGEQFF.

CDR3 bases: TGCGCCAGCAGCCGAGCCTACGAGCAGTACTTC. It codes for CASSRAYEQYF. This chain joins TRBV5-1 and TRBJ2-7; D unresolved. Germline V lookup: CDR1 SGHRS, CDR2 YFSETQ. This CDR3 comprises 11 residues. V lost 4 bases, J lost 2 bases, and 4 bases lay in between.